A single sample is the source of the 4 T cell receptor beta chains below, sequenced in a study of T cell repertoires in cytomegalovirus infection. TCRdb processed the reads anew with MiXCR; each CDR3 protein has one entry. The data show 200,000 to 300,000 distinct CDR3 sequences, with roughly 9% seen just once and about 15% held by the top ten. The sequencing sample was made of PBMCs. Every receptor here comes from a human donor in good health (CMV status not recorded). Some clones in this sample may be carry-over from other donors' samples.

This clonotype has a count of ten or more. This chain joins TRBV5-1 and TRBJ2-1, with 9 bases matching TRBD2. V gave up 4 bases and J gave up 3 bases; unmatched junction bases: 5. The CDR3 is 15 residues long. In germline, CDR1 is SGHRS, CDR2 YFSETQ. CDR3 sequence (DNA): TGCGCCAGCAGCCGTAGCGGGAGTGACTACAATGAGCAGTTCTTC. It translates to CASSRSGSDYNEQFF.

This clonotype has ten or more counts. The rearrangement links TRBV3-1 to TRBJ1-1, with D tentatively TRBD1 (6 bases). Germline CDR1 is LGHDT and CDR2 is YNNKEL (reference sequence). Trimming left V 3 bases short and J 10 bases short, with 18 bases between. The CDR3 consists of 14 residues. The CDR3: CASSHPPRTVPAFF. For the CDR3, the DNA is TGTGCCAGCAGCCATCCGCCCAGGACAGTCCCAGCTTTCTTT.

The CDR3 region has the DNA TGTGCCATCAAACGGGAGGGCCTCTATGAGCAGTTCTTC. It translates to CAIKREGLYEQFF. This chain joins TRBV10-3 and TRBJ2-1; 8 nucleotides line up with TRBD2. CDR1 ENHRY and CDR2 SYGVKD come from the germline V gene. The CDR3 length is 13 residues. The V segment lost 7 bases and the J segment 8 bases; nucleotides outside the gene matches: 7.

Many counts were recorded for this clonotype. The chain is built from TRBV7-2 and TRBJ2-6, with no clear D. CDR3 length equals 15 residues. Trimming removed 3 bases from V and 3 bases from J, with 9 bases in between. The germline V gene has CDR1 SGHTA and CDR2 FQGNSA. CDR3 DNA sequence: TGTGCCAGCAGCTTTTCTGGGGTTGGGGCCAACGTCCTGACTTTC. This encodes CASSFSGVGANVLTF.